These 18 T cell receptor beta chains share one sample of origin, sequenced in a study of blood T cell repertoires in COVID-19. Profiling relied on immunoSEQ multiplex PCR, and the TCRdb table lists in-frame clones only, not all of them. In the table there are approximately 180,000 clones, roughly three quarters of which are singletons. Sequences were obtained from PBMCs or T cells enriched from blood (not recorded which). These receptor sequences come from a woman in her forties or fifties with acute COVID-19.

The J gene is TRBJ2-1, the V gene TRBV29-1, with 14 nucleotides matching TRBD2. Looked up from germline, CDR1 is SQVTM and CDR2 is ANQGSEA. V shed 3 bases, J shed 4 bases, and the junction held 2 bases outside the gene matches. CDR3 size: 15 residues. Written as DNA, the CDR3 is TGCAGCGTTGAGACTAGCGGGGGGGGATACAATGAGCAGTTCTTC. Its translation is CSVETSGGGYNEQFF.

V is TRBV7-9 and J is TRBJ1-5; the match to TRBD1 covers 9 bases. V shed 5 bases and J 5 bases; nucleotides not matched to a gene: 10. Germline lookup yields CDR1 SEHNR and CDR2 FQNEAQ (reference sequence). The CDR3 has 16 residues. The CDR3: CASSPGGQGVYQPQHF. In DNA form, the CDR3 reads TGTGCCAGCAGCCCGGGGGGACAGGGAGTGTATCAGCCCCAGCATTTT.

The V and J genes are TRBV10-2 and TRBJ1-1, with 8 bases lining up with TRBD1. The V gene end was trimmed by 3 bases and the J gene end by 0 bases; junction bases not matched to a gene: 3. CDR1 and CDR2 (germline): WSHSY, SAAADI. The CDR3 is 15 amino acids. CDR3 region: CASSDQTGVNTEAFF. The CDR3 DNA reads as TGCGCCAGCAGTGACCAGACAGGGGTGAACACTGAAGCTTTCTTT.

This chain connects TRBV28 to TRBJ1-3; D gene uncertain. V was shortened by 4 bases and J by 1 base, with 14 bases between the two germline ends. Germline assignment: CDR1 MDHEN and CDR2 SYDVKM. This CDR3 is 16 amino acids long. This CDR3 reads CASSSLLGGSGNTIYF. The DNA of the CDR3 is TGTGCCAGCAGTTCTCTCCTGGGAGGTTCTGGAAACACCATATATTTT.

The chain is built from TRBV10-2 and TRBJ1-5; no firm D call. Germline V gene sequence: CDR1 WSHSY, CDR2 SAAADI. The CDR3 loop spans 14 amino acids. V was cut by 4 bases and J by 2 bases, with 9 bases left in between. The CDR3 DNA reads as TGCGCCAGCAGTGCAGGTTACGGCAATCAGCCCCAGCATTTT. Its protein is CASSAGYGNQPQHF.

The genes are TRBV7-9 and TRBJ2-3; D perhaps matches TRBD2 (5 bases). The germline CDR1 and CDR2 sequences are SEHNR and FQNEAQ (reference sequence). The CDR3 consists of 12 residues. V gave up 7 bases and J gave up 3 bases, with 8 bases separating them. The CDR3 protein is CASTRVTDTQYF. CDR3 coding DNA: TGTGCCAGCACGCGGGTAACAGATACGCAGTATTTT.

This clone was picked up a small number of times. V gene TRBV7-9 combines with J gene TRBJ1-1; no firm D call. Germline CDR1 is SEHNR and CDR2 is FQNEAQ (reference sequence). The V gene lost 5 bases and the J gene lost 0 bases, with 16 bases spanning the gap. The CDR3 extends over 16 amino acids. For the CDR3, the DNA is TGTGCCAGCAGCCCCCCCGAGGGCAGGATGAACACTGAAGCTTTCTTT. Protein product: CASSPPEGRMNTEAFF.

The sample holds many counts of this clone. The chain is built from TRBV27 and TRBJ2-5; a weak D match, TRBD1 (6 bases). CDR1 MNHEY and CDR2 SMNVEV come from the germline V gene (reference sequence). Trimming cost V 3 bases and J 1 base, with 9 bases left between them. The CDR3 length is 14 residues. CDR3 sequence: CASSFRDTQETQYF. The CDR3 bases are TGTGCCAGCAGTTTTCGGGACACCCAAGAGACCCAGTACTTC.

The V gene is TRBV5-6, the J gene TRBJ2-7; D remains unclear. The V end was cut by 0 bases, the J end by 2 bases, with 9 bases between. The CDR3 is made up of 14 amino acids. Per germline, CDR1 SGHDT and CDR2 YYEEEE. CDR3 region: CASSLAGQAYEQYV. DNA for the CDR3: TGTGCCAGCAGCTTGGCTGGGCAGGCCTACGAGCAGTACGTC.

This chain joins TRBV7-3 and TRBJ2-5; 9 bases fit TRBD1. This CDR3 comprises 16 residues. The junction had 9 bases not matched to a gene; V was cut back by 5 bases and J by 2 bases. Germline-derived CDR1 and CDR2 are SGHTA and FQGTGA. CDR3 in DNA: TGTGCCAGCAGCAAAGGGACAGGGTTGGGACAAGAGACCCAGTACTTC. Residues: CASSKGTGLGQETQYF.

This clone came up a few times. V is TRBV4-1 and J is TRBJ1-2; tentatively, D is TRBD1 (5 bases). Trimming left V 5 bases short and J 8 bases short, with 21 bases between. CDR3 length: 15 amino acids. CDR1 and CDR2 from the germline V gene are MGHRA and YSYEKL. This chain's CDR3 is CASSEGVQGRFGYTF. CDR3 sequence (DNA): TGCGCCAGCAGCGAAGGGGTTCAGGGCCGGTTCGGCTACACCTTC.

This CDR3 is CASSFPRQGKTQYF. For the CDR3, the DNA is TGTGCCAGCAGCTTCCCTCGACAGGGGAAGACCCAGTACTTC. This chain connects TRBV5-4 to TRBJ2-5; 8 bases are a match to TRBD1. This CDR3 is 14 amino acids long. V was pared by 2 bases and J by 6 bases, with 6 bases of the junction left unmatched. Germline CDR1 SGHNT, CDR2 YYREEE (reference sequence).

The rearrangement uses TRBV7-6 and TRBJ2-2; TRBD1 matches 9 bases. The V gene end was trimmed by 1 base and the J gene end by 8 bases; junction bases not matched to a gene: 2. The CDR3 length is 14 residues. Germline V gives CDR1 SGHVS, CDR2 FNYEAQ. The CDR3 protein is CASSLETGGGELFF. Written as DNA, the CDR3 is TGTGCCAGCAGCTTAGAGACAGGGGGTGGGGAGCTGTTTTTT.

CDR3 nucleotide sequence: TGCAGCTTATCGACAGGGAACACTGAAGCTTTCTTT. It codes for CSLSTGNTEAFF. The chain recombines TRBV29-1 with TRBJ1-1; D possibly corresponds to TRBD1 (6 bases). CDR3 length: 12 amino acids. Per germline, CDR1 SQVTM and CDR2 ANQGSEA. Trimming shortened V by 8 bases and J by 1 base, and 11 bases separated the two germline ends.

The J gene is TRBJ2-3, the V gene TRBV28; TRBD2 agrees at 14 bases. V trimming: 5 bases; J trimming: 8 bases; junction bases outside the gene matches: 3. There are 14 residues in the CDR3. CDR1 is MDHEN, CDR2 SYDVKM, per germline. CDR3 protein: CASSTTSGRGTQYF. The CDR3 bases are TGTGCCAGCAGTACGACTAGCGGGAGGGGTACGCAGTATTTT.

This clone occurred a few times. The chain couples TRBV10-2 to TRBJ1-4; 9 nucleotides align to TRBD1. The germline V gene has CDR1 WSHSY and CDR2 SAAADI. J lost 8 bases, V lost 2 bases, and 6 bases had no gene match. The CDR3 sequence is 15 residues long. CDR3 DNA: TGCGCCAGCAGTGAGCCCCGACAGGGGGGAGAAAAACTGTTTTTT. Translating gives CASSEPRQGGEKLFF.

The chain combines TRBV13 with TRBJ2-7; 8 bases agree with TRBD2. Losses at the gene ends were 4 bases for V and 6 bases for J; bases not matched to a gene: 5. The CDR3 is 13 amino acids. Germline-derived CDR1 and CDR2 are PRHDT and FYEKMQ (reference sequence). CDR3 sequence reads: CASSWGTSFEQYV. For the CDR3, the DNA is TGTGCCAGCAGCTGGGGGACTAGTTTCGAGCAGTACGTC.

With regard to this clone: At the DNA level, this CDR3 is encoded by other sequences in the same sample as well. The gene calls are TRBV5-1 and TRBJ2-5, with 11 bases lining up with TRBD2. CDR1 and CDR2 from the germline V gene are SGHRS and YFSETQ. Trimming removed 4 bases from V and 5 bases from J; junction bases left unmatched: 4. The CDR3 length is 14 residues. The CDR3 bases are TGCGCCAGCAGCCCCGGGACTAGCGGTGAGACCCAGTACTTC. Translating it yields CASSPGTSGETQYF.